This TCR beta chain was found in a study of CD8+ T cells in alopecia areata (dated by TCRdb to 2017 to 2018). About the study as a whole: High-throughput TCRbeta sequencing was used to examine T cell clonal expansion in alopecia areata in both the C3H/HeJ mouse model and human patients. RNA was obtained with the PAXgene miRNA kit for fixed scalp, the miRNeasy kit for PBMCs, and the RNeasy kit for mouse skin. TCRbeta CDR3 regions were amplified by immunoSEQ multiplex PCR with 35 Vbeta forward and 13 Jbeta reverse primers. In humans, TCRbeta sequencing was performed on scalp tissue and on sorted CD4+ and CD8+ peripheral blood T cells from healthy controls and from patients with patchy or totalis/universalis alopecia areata. Scalp clonality was compared among normal scalp (n=4), patchy alopecia areata scalp (n=8), and alopecia totalis/universalis scalp (n=8).

What the study reported, not specific to this receptor: TCR sequences shared between patients were less clear than in mice, possibly partly because of HLA diversity in the patient population. Compared with normal scalp, lesional scalp had higher clonality and more expanded CD8+ clones, particularly in alopecia totalis/universalis, a pattern that suggests antigenic drive. Resident alphabeta T cells in normal human skin are also sequenced, complicating scalp TCR repertoire analysis, unlike mouse skin dominated by gammadelta T cells.

Notes on this clone: The antigen this receptor binds is unknown. The record has no base qualities; no much larger clone is one base away.

PBMCs were isolated by density centrifugation and stained for CD3, CD4 and CD8, after which CD4+ and CD8+ T cells were sorted on a FACSAria. Scalp biopsies and blood samples were obtained from unaffected controls. There are 13 amino acids in the CDR3, from cysteine to phenylalanine inclusive. Of the read, only the CDR3 DNA is kept; its 39 bases are in frame from base 1. The germline V gene specifies SGDLS as CDR1 and YYNGEE as CDR2. Deletion took 3 bases off V and 7 bases off J, with a span of 14 bases between the germline ends. Library method: the immunoSEQ multiplex PCR assay. For TCR sequencing, RNA was extracted from every sample and reverse transcribed into cDNA to serve as template. First-strand cDNA was synthesized using SuperScript III with a 2:1 mix of oligo-dT and random hexamers. A synthetic immune receptor repertoire was used to gauge amplification bias, and whatever bias remained was removed computationally. Per the original workflow: Raw reads were preprocessed to remove errors, and CDR3 was defined by IMGT conventions from the conserved cysteine to phenylalanine. Clonality was computed by normalizing Shannon entropy by log2 of the number of productive unique TCRs and subtracting the result from 1. Whether scalp clones were CD4 or CD8 was inferred by matching scalp TCRbeta sequences against CD4 and CD8 repertoires sorted from blood. This immuneACCESS table, as held by TCRdb, lists in-frame sequences with V and J called but not all clones. Of the missing ones, under half trace to an unresolved V gene in checked studies; the others have no known cause. That table furnishes V, J and clone size, whereas the DNA furnished D and trimming. The sample table records around 190,000 clones; around 50% of these occur just once. The ten biggest clones cover around 5.1% of the sample.

Specimen: CD8+ T cells sorted from blood. The chain employs TRBV9 and TRBJ2-7, and TRBD1 may be the D gene, going by 5 matching bases. The TCR was taken from a human donor in good health. DNA sequence: TGTGCCAGCAGCGCTACAGGTGATTGGGAGCAGTACTTC. This codes for CASSATGDWEQYF.